A selection of T cell receptor beta chains follows, all from one sample in a study of identical twins. TCRdb passed the 5' RACE reads through MiXCR, listing each CDR3 protein once. The table lists roughly 200,000 distinct CDR3 sequences, under 10% of them singletons. The sample was also reused in another study, on yellow fever vaccine responses in identical twins.

Source material: memory (CD45RO+) T cells sorted from blood. The source is a woman between 18 and 29 years old in good health. CDR3s include the opening cysteine and the closing phenylalanine or tryptophan. Fields, in order: clone size, J gene, CDR3 length, D gene, V gene, CDR3 DNA, CDR3 protein. A D gene is named only where the DNA matches it firmly. Expanded clones are given a class, and other clones once, few, many or no size at all.

abundance: .
j_gene: TRBJ2-3
len: 13
d_gene: .
v_gene: TRBV10-3
CDR3nt: TGTGCCAACTCGAGGGGGAGCACAGATACGCAGTATTTT
CDR3aa: CANSRGSTDTQYF

abundance: many
j_gene: TRBJ1-1
len: 15
d_gene: TRBD1
v_gene: TRBV7-3
CDR3nt: TGTGCCAGCAGCTTAGCAGGGGGAGGTTACACTGAAGCTTTCTTT
CDR3aa: CASSLAGGGYTEAFF

abundance: many
j_gene: TRBJ2-5
len: 17
d_gene: .
v_gene: TRBV18
CDR3nt: TGTGCCAGCTCACCCCGTATTTCAGCGGATGTACAAGAGACCCAGTACTTC
CDR3aa: CASSPRISADVQETQYF

abundance: .
j_gene: TRBJ2-7
len: 13
d_gene: .
v_gene: TRBV19
CDR3nt: TGTGCCAGTACCCCGGACCCTCCCTACGAGCAGTACTTC
CDR3aa: CASTPDPPYEQYF

abundance: many
j_gene: TRBJ2-1
len: 17
d_gene: TRBD1
v_gene: TRBV12-3/TRBV12-4
CDR3nt: TGTGCCAGCAGTTTTACCGGGACAGGGGGCGCCTACAATGAGCAGTTCTTC
CDR3aa: CASSFTGTGGAYNEQFF

abundance: many
j_gene: TRBJ1-5
len: 15
d_gene: .
v_gene: TRBV28
CDR3nt: TGTGCCAGCAGTGAGGCCCTGACAAGAGATCAGCCCCAGCATTTT
CDR3aa: CASSEALTRDQPQHF

abundance: .
j_gene: TRBJ2-5
len: 12
d_gene: .
v_gene: TRBV27
CDR3nt: TGTGCCAGCAGTTTGGGCAGGGATGACCAGTACTTC
CDR3aa: CASSLGRDDQYF

abundance: few
j_gene: TRBJ2-1
len: 15
d_gene: .
v_gene: TRBV25-1
CDR3nt: TGTGCCAGCAAGGGTTTACAGGGAACCTACAATGAGCAGTTCTTC
CDR3aa: CASKGLQGTYNEQFF

abundance: .
j_gene: TRBJ2-2
len: 14
d_gene: .
v_gene: TRBV10-3
CDR3nt: TGTGCCATCAGTGAGTCTCAGGGCTCCGGGGAGCTGTTTTTT
CDR3aa: CAISESQGSGELFF

abundance: few
j_gene: TRBJ1-2
len: 12
d_gene: TRBD1
v_gene: TRBV5-6
CDR3nt: TGTGCCAGCAGCCCAGGGGGTTTTGGCTACACCTTC
CDR3aa: CASSPGGFGYTF

abundance: many
j_gene: TRBJ2-1
len: 14
d_gene: TRBD1
v_gene: TRBV5-1
CDR3nt: TGCGCCAGCTGCAGACAGGGGGCAATCGATGAGCAGTTCTTC
CDR3aa: CASCRQGAIDEQFF

abundance: few
j_gene: TRBJ1-2
len: 14
d_gene: TRBD1
v_gene: TRBV20-1
CDR3nt: TGCAGCGGCTCAAGACAGGGAGTTACCTATGGCTACACCTTC
CDR3aa: CSGSRQGVTYGYTF

abundance: many
j_gene: TRBJ1-5
len: 14
d_gene: .
v_gene: TRBV12-3/TRBV12-4
CDR3nt: TGTGCCAGCAGGGCCCAGGGGTCCAACCAGCCCCAGCATTTT
CDR3aa: CASRAQGSNQPQHF

abundance: .
j_gene: TRBJ2-1
len: 14
d_gene: TRBD2
v_gene: TRBV12-5
CDR3nt: TGTGCTAGTGGTTTGGCTGGGACTAGCGGGAGGCAGTTCTTC
CDR3aa: CASGLAGTSGRQFF

abundance: many
j_gene: TRBJ2-3
len: 16
d_gene: TRBD1
v_gene: TRBV15
CDR3nt: TGTGCCACCAGCAGAGATGGGGGACAGGGGGCAGATACGCAGTATTTT
CDR3aa: CATSRDGGQGADTQYF

abundance: few
j_gene: TRBJ2-5
len: 15
d_gene: TRBD2
v_gene: TRBV2
CDR3nt: TGTGCCAGCAAAATAGCGGGAGTCAACCAAGAGACCCAGTACTTC
CDR3aa: CASKIAGVNQETQYF

abundance: many
j_gene: TRBJ1-1
len: 12
d_gene: .
v_gene: TRBV24-1
CDR3nt: TGTGCCACCAGTGAAGACGCCGGACGGATCTCCTTT
CDR3aa: CATSEDAGRISF

abundance: few
j_gene: TRBJ2-2
len: 20
d_gene: TRBD1
v_gene: TRBV11-1
CDR3nt: TGTGCCAGCAGCGTTCCACGGACAGGATCCCTACCTTCGAACACCGGGGAGCTGTTTTTT
CDR3aa: CASSVPRTGSLPSNTGELFF

abundance: many
j_gene: TRBJ2-2
len: 16
d_gene: .
v_gene: TRBV24-1
CDR3nt: TGTGCCACCAGTGACCCGGGACGGGGGAACACCGGGGAGCTGTTTTTT
CDR3aa: CATSDPGRGNTGELFF

abundance: .
j_gene: TRBJ2-1
len: 15
d_gene: .
v_gene: TRBV6-2/TRBV6-3
CDR3nt: TGTGCCAGCAGTTACACGGCCCGGCGTAGAGATGAGCAGTTCTTC
CDR3aa: CASSYTARRRDEQFF

abundance: few
j_gene: TRBJ2-3
len: 15
d_gene: .
v_gene: TRBV9
CDR3nt: TGTGCCAGCAGCGTAGTTGGTTGGGTCACAGATACGCAGTATTTT
CDR3aa: CASSVVGWVTDTQYF

abundance: .
j_gene: TRBJ1-5
len: 16
d_gene: .
v_gene: TRBV5-6
CDR3nt: TGTGCCAGCAGCTTGGCCGGAGGGACGGGCAATCAGCCCCAGCATTTT
CDR3aa: CASSLAGGTGNQPQHF

abundance: .
j_gene: TRBJ2-7
len: 15
d_gene: .
v_gene: TRBV28
CDR3nt: TGTGCCAGCCTAGGTGTGGGGGCTAATTACTACGAGCAGTACTTC
CDR3aa: CASLGVGANYYEQYF

abundance: many
j_gene: TRBJ1-1
len: 15
d_gene: TRBD1
v_gene: TRBV12-3/TRBV12-4
CDR3nt: TGTGCCAGCAGTGGCGGGACAGCGAGAAACACTGAAGCTTTCTTT
CDR3aa: CASSGGTARNTEAFF

abundance: few
j_gene: TRBJ1-1
len: 15
d_gene: .
v_gene: TRBV5-6
CDR3nt: TGTGCCAGCAGCTTTAGACGTCTGTCGAACACTGAAGCTTTCTTT
CDR3aa: CASSFRRLSNTEAFF

abundance: .
j_gene: TRBJ2-7
len: 14
d_gene: TRBD2
v_gene: TRBV20-1
CDR3nt: TGCAGTGCTACCCGACTAGCGGGAGGGGGCGAGCAGTACTTC
CDR3aa: CSATRLAGGGEQYF

abundance: .
j_gene: TRBJ2-1
len: 14
d_gene: .
v_gene: TRBV29-1
CDR3nt: TGCAGCGTTGTATTGAGATCCTCCTACAATGAGCAGTTCTTC
CDR3aa: CSVVLRSSYNEQFF

abundance: many
j_gene: TRBJ2-7
len: 15
d_gene: TRBD2
v_gene: TRBV4-1
CDR3nt: TGCGCCAGCAGCCAGGGACTAGCGAGTACCTACGAGCAGTACTTC
CDR3aa: CASSQGLASTYEQYF

abundance: many
j_gene: TRBJ2-7
len: 11
d_gene: .
v_gene: TRBV29-1
CDR3nt: TGCAGCGCCGGAAACCTGAGGGAGCAGTACTTC
CDR3aa: CSAGNLREQYF

abundance: .
j_gene: TRBJ2-5
len: 14
d_gene: .
v_gene: TRBV3-1
CDR3nt: TGTGCCAGCAGCCAAGCGGGACTGCCTGCAACCCAGTACTTC
CDR3aa: CASSQAGLPATQYF

abundance: .
j_gene: TRBJ2-3
len: 16
d_gene: .
v_gene: TRBV4-3
CDR3nt: TGCGCCAGCAGCCAAGGCGGGCTACTGAGCACAGATACGCAGTATTTT
CDR3aa: CASSQGGLLSTDTQYF

abundance: few
j_gene: TRBJ2-7
len: 14
d_gene: .
v_gene: TRBV11-1
CDR3nt: TGTGCCAGCAGCCGGACGGAAAGCTCCTACGAGCAGTACTTC
CDR3aa: CASSRTESSYEQYF

abundance: many
j_gene: TRBJ2-1
len: 14
d_gene: .
v_gene: TRBV5-1
CDR3nt: TGCGCCAGCAGCTTAGGATCAACCTACAATGAGCAGTTCTTC
CDR3aa: CASSLGSTYNEQFF

abundance: few
j_gene: TRBJ2-3
len: 16
d_gene: .
v_gene: TRBV7-2
CDR3nt: TGTGCCAGCAGCCCCCCGGGGGGCTGGAGCACAGATACGCAGTATTTT
CDR3aa: CASSPPGGWSTDTQYF

abundance: .
j_gene: TRBJ2-1
len: 15
d_gene: .
v_gene: TRBV28
CDR3nt: TGTGCCAGCACCAAAAGGACAGCCGGTTACAATGAGCAGTTCTTC
CDR3aa: CASTKRTAGYNEQFF

abundance: few
j_gene: TRBJ2-7
len: 16
d_gene: TRBD1
v_gene: TRBV6-1
CDR3nt: TGTGCCAGCAGTCCAGACAGGGGGTCGGTCTCCTACGAGCAGTACTTC
CDR3aa: CASSPDRGSVSYEQYF

abundance: .
j_gene: TRBJ2-2
len: 16
d_gene: TRBD1
v_gene: TRBV6-1
CDR3nt: TGTGCCAGCCGAAAAAAGGGGGCCGCGAACACCGGGGAGCTGTTTTTT
CDR3aa: CASRKKGAANTGELFF

abundance: few
j_gene: TRBJ1-5
len: 13
d_gene: .
v_gene: TRBV20-1
CDR3nt: TGCAGTGCAGAGGACAGCCCCAATCAGCCCCAGCATTTT
CDR3aa: CSAEDSPNQPQHF

abundance: many
j_gene: TRBJ1-2
len: 13
d_gene: .
v_gene: TRBV7-2
CDR3nt: TGTGCCAGCAGCAACGCCGAGCGGAGCGGCTACACCTTC
CDR3aa: CASSNAERSGYTF

abundance: .
j_gene: TRBJ1-1
len: 15
d_gene: .
v_gene: TRBV3-1
CDR3nt: TGTGCCAGCAGTCCCATCGCCGGAATGAACACTGAAGCTTTCTTT
CDR3aa: CASSPIAGMNTEAFF

abundance: .
j_gene: TRBJ1-2
len: 13
d_gene: .
v_gene: TRBV6-4
CDR3nt: TGTGCCAGCAGTGAATCAGGAACCTATGGCTACACCTTC
CDR3aa: CASSESGTYGYTF

abundance: many
j_gene: TRBJ2-3
len: 16
d_gene: TRBD1
v_gene: TRBV24-1
CDR3nt: TGTGCCACCAGTGATTCGACCGGGACAGGCACAGATACGCAGTATTTT
CDR3aa: CATSDSTGTGTDTQYF

abundance: few
j_gene: TRBJ2-7
len: 14
d_gene: .
v_gene: TRBV20-1
CDR3nt: TGCAGTGCTAGAGATTTGGTGGGGACCCACGAGCAGTACTTC
CDR3aa: CSARDLVGTHEQYF

abundance: .
j_gene: TRBJ1-3
len: 15
d_gene: .
v_gene: TRBV5-1
CDR3nt: TGCGCCAGCAGCTTGGCGGCCAACTCTGGAAACACCATATATTTT
CDR3aa: CASSLAANSGNTIYF

abundance: few
j_gene: TRBJ1-6
len: 14
d_gene: .
v_gene: TRBV28
CDR3nt: TGTGCCAGCAGTTTAGGAGGGTTGTATTCACCCCTCCACTTT
CDR3aa: CASSLGGLYSPLHF

abundance: many
j_gene: TRBJ2-7
len: 15
d_gene: .
v_gene: TRBV9
CDR3nt: TGTGCCAGCAGCGTAGGGCCCAACGCGGACTACGAGCAGTACTTC
CDR3aa: CASSVGPNADYEQYF

abundance: many
j_gene: TRBJ1-3
len: 12
d_gene: .
v_gene: TRBV6-5
CDR3nt: TGTGCCAGCAGGGGAGTTGGAAACACCATATATTTT
CDR3aa: CASRGVGNTIYF

abundance: few
j_gene: TRBJ2-5
len: 17
d_gene: .
v_gene: TRBV5-6
CDR3nt: TGTGCCAGCAGCTTGTTCGCGGTAGGAGACCAAGGGGAGACCCAGTACTTC
CDR3aa: CASSLFAVGDQGETQYF

abundance: many
j_gene: TRBJ2-5
len: 19
d_gene: TRBD2
v_gene: TRBV4-2
CDR3nt: TGTGCCAGCAGCCAAGAAGGGCTAGCGGGGGCACCAACCCTTGAGACCCAGTACTTC
CDR3aa: CASSQEGLAGAPTLETQYF

abundance: many
j_gene: TRBJ1-6
len: 12
d_gene: .
v_gene: TRBV12-3/TRBV12-4
CDR3nt: TGTGCCAGCAGCCTTATCGGGTCACCCCTCCACTTT
CDR3aa: CASSLIGSPLHF

abundance: .
j_gene: TRBJ1-4
len: 13
d_gene: TRBD1
v_gene: TRBV29-1
CDR3nt: TGCAGCGTTTCCCGGACAGGGACCGAAAAACTGTTTTTT
CDR3aa: CSVSRTGTEKLFF